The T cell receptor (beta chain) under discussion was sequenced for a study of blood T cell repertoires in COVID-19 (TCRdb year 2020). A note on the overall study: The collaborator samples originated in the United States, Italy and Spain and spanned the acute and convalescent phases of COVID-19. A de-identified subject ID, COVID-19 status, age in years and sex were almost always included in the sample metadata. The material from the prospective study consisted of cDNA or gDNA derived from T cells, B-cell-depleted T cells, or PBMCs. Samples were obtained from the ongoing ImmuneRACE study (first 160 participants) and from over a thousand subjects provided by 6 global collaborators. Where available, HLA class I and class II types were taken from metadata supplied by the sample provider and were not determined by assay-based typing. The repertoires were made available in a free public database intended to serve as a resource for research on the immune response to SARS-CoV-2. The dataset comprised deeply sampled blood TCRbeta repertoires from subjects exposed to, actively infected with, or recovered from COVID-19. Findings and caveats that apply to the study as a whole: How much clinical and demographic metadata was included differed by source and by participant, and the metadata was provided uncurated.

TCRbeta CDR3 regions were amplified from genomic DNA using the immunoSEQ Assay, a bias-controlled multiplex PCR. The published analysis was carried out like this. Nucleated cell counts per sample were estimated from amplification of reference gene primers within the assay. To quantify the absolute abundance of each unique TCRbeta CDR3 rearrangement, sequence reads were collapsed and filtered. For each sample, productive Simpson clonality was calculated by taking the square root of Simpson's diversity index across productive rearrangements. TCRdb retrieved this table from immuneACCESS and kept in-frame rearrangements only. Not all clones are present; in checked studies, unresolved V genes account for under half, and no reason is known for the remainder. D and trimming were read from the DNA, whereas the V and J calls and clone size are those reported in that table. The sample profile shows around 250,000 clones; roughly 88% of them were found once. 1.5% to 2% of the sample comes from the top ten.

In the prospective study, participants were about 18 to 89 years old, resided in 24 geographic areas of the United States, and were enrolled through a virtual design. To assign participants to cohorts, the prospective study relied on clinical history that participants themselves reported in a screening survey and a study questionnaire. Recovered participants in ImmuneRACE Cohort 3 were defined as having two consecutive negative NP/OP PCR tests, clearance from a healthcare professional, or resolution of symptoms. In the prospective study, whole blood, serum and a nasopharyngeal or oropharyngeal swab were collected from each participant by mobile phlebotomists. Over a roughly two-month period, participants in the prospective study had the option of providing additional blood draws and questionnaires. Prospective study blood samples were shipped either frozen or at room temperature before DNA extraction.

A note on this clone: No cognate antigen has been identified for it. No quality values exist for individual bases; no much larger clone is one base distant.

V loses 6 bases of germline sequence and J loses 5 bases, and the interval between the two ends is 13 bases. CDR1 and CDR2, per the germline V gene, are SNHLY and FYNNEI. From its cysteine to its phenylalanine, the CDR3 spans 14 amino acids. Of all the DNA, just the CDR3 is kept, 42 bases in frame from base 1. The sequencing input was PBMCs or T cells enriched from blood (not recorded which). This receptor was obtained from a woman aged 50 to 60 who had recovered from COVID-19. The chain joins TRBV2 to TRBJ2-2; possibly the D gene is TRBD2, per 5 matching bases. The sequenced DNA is TGTGCCAGCAGGAGATTCGGGGAAACCGGGGAGCTGTTTTTT. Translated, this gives CASRRFGETGELFF.